This T cell receptor beta chain was recovered during a study of CD8+ T cells in alopecia areata listed by TCRdb under 2018. About the study as a whole: Treated patients were enrolled in an open-label pilot trial of oral tofacitinib at 5 to 10 mg twice daily for moderate-to-severe alopecia areata. Patients received tofacitinib for 6 to 18 months and were then followed off drug for 6 months to check for delayed response and recurrence. The study used high-throughput TCRbeta sequencing to examine T cell clonal expansion in alopecia areata, in both the C3H/HeJ mouse model and human patients. In humans, TCRbeta sequencing was performed on scalp tissue and on sorted CD4+ and CD8+ peripheral blood T cells from healthy controls and from patients with patchy or totalis/universalis alopecia areata. Tofacitinib-treated patients had biopsies at baseline and at 4 and 24 weeks of treatment, with a later scalp biopsy in several patients. Scalp clonality was compared across normal scalp (n=4), patchy alopecia areata scalp (n=8), and alopecia totalis/universalis scalp (n=8). RNA was obtained with the PAXgene miRNA kit for fixed scalp, the miRNeasy kit for PBMCs, and the RNeasy kit for mouse skin. TCRbeta CDR3 regions were amplified by immunoSEQ multiplex PCR with 35 Vbeta forward and 13 Jbeta reverse primers.

According to the study, the label for this sample's time point signals: baseline before oral tofacitinib. From alopecia areata patients, peripheral blood was collected along with lesional scalp punch biopsies. After PBMCs were isolated by density centrifugation and stained for CD3, CD4 and CD8, a FACSAria was used to sort CD4+ and CD8+ T cells. What the work shows at the level of the full study, not this receptor alone: Shared TCR sequences between patients were less evident than in mice, which may be partly attributable to HLA diversity in the patient population. Compared with normal scalp, lesional scalp had higher clonality and more expanded CD8+ clones, particularly in alopecia totalis/universalis, a pattern that suggests antigenic drive. Unlike mouse skin, where gammadelta T cells dominate, normal human skin contains resident alphabeta T cells that get sequenced too, which complicates analysis of the scalp TCR repertoire.

On this clone: Its antigen is currently not known. There are no base qualities to consult, and no much larger clone falls within one base.

Libraries were built with the immunoSEQ multiplex PCR assay. To provide template for TCR sequencing, every sample had RNA extracted and reverse transcribed into cDNA. First-strand cDNA was synthesized using SuperScript III with a 2:1 mix of oligo-dT and random hexamers. A synthetic immune receptor repertoire was used to gauge amplification bias, and whatever bias remained was removed computationally. The authors' analysis ran thus. Raw reads were preprocessed to remove errors, and CDR3 was defined according to IMGT conventions as the region from the conserved cysteine to phenylalanine. Clonality was computed by normalizing Shannon entropy by log2 of the number of productive unique TCRs and subtracting the result from 1. Whether each scalp clone was CD4 or CD8 was inferred by checking scalp TCRbeta sequences against the CD4 and CD8 repertoires from sorted blood. In its TCRdb copy, this immuneACCESS table keeps in-frame sequences only and misses some clones. Where compared with another copy, unresolved V genes explain less than half of these, and the others have no known cause. V and J calls and clone size are given by that table; D and trimming were obtained from the DNA. This sample comprises roughly 250,000 clones, roughly 69% of them detected only once. Around 1.2% of the sample lies in the top ten.

This clonotype originated in a human donor with alopecia areata. The sequences come from CD4+ T cells sorted from blood, collected at week 0.

The CDR3 here reads CASSILAGVGNEQFF. In nucleotide form, the sequence is TGTGCCAGTAGTATCCTAGCGGGGGTCGGTAATGAGCAGTTCTTC. The rearranged chain carries TRBV19 and TRBJ2-1; 10 of the junction bases match TRBD2. For this chain, trimming is 3 bases at the V end and 7 bases at the J end, and the number of junction bases without a gene match is 6. Per the germline V gene (reference sequence), LNHDA is the CDR1 and SQIVND is the CDR2. Counted from cysteine to phenylalanine, this CDR3 has 15 amino acids. The read is trimmed to its CDR3 DNA, 45 bases read in frame from base 1.